Listed below are T cell receptor beta chains from one sample, sequenced in a study of vaccination effects on CD4 cells after COVID-19. No antigens are known for them. Data came from immunoSEQ multiplex PCR; TCRdb stores just in-frame clones and leaves some out. Altogether tens of thousands of clones are present, roughly 70% being singletons, with the ten largest covering approximately 24%. The material sequenced was CD4+ T cells from PBMCs cultured with HCoV-OC43 spike peptides, taken before COVID-19 vaccination. These receptors originate from a human donor who received a COVID-19 vaccine. Both conserved end residues are part of each CDR3.

V gene,J gene,CDR3 length,CDR3 protein
TRBV20-1,TRBJ1-5,14,CSASPGISNQPQHF
TRBV18,TRBJ2-7,13,CASSPPSLHEQYF
TRBV4-3,TRBJ2-7,14,CASSPRTGSYEQYF
TRBV28,TRBJ1-3,14,CASSSTTPGNTIYF
TRBV19,TRBJ2-4,13,CASSTQGLNIQYF
TRBV19,TRBJ1-5,15,CASSIGTGKGQPQHF
TRBV29-1,TRBJ2-1,11,CSVTSGTEQFF
TRBV5-1,TRBJ2-2,16,CASSLAKGKNTGELFF
TRBV4-2,TRBJ1-3,14,CASSPQVFGNTIYF
TRBV5-5,TRBJ1-3,16,CASSLRGLGRGNTIYF
TRBV3-1/TRBV3-2,TRBJ1-1,12,CASSQPDSEAFF
TRBV5-1,TRBJ2-7,16,CASSLGGRGSSYEQYF
TRBV18,TRBJ1-2,13,CASSPGGNYGYTF
TRBV28,TRBJ1-1,14,CASRPGGLNTEAFF
TRBV6-5,TRBJ2-7,15,CASSYPGQGPSEQYF
TRBV28,TRBJ2-5,13,CASSEGGEETQYF
TRBV7-9,TRBJ2-3,13,CASSLGATDTQYF
TRBV10-3,TRBJ1-1,13,CASTGRAGTEAFF
TRBV9,TRBJ2-1,12,CASSPALNEQFF
TRBV6-2/TRBV6-3,TRBJ2-7,13,CASSDQTGWEQYF
TRBV12-3/TRBV12-4,TRBJ1-2,13,CASIATGLRGYTF
TRBV12-3/TRBV12-4,TRBJ1-2,11,CASSANRAYTF
TRBV5-1,TRBJ2-7,16,CASSLAPSSFSYEQYF
TRBV24-1,TRBJ2-4,18,CATSDTPGTRLAKNIQYF
TRBV5-4,TRBJ1-2,15,CASSLDRGRNYGYTF
TRBV29-1,TRBJ1-4,14,CSVRVGGGGEKLFF
TRBV15,TRBJ2-7,13,CATSWTRGGEQYF
TRBV19,TRBJ2-7,14,CASSRGLAGYEQYF
TRBV6-1,TRBJ1-5,13,CASSEAPRPPQHF
TRBV28,TRBJ1-5,14,CASLSTYSNQPQHF
TRBV12-5,TRBJ1-1,14,CASGSGPSNTEAFF
TRBV7-9,TRBJ1-1,17,CASRPPIGQGIFPEAFF
TRBV6-5,TRBJ2-7,14,CASRAGTGVYEQYF
TRBV5-1,TRBJ2-3,14,CASTLDRATDTQYF
TRBV5-8,TRBJ2-7,15,CASRWSRTGSYEQYF
TRBV7-9,TRBJ1-1,13,CASRPTGKTEAFF
TRBV15,TRBJ1-1,14,CATSRARANTEAFF
TRBV11-2,TRBJ1-4,13,CASSRGTGEKLFF
TRBV30,TRBJ1-6,11,CAWSVSSPLHF
TRBV3-1/TRBV3-2,TRBJ1-4,16,CASSQDRDRTNEKLFF
TRBV6-5,TRBJ1-5,14,CASSMTDSNQPQHF
TRBV5-1,TRBJ2-3,18,CASSLLRTSGQVTDTQYF
TRBV7-9,TRBJ2-3,14,CASSLADSTDTQYF
TRBV15,TRBJ2-2,14,CATSRGLATGELFF
TRBV7-9,TRBJ2-1,15,CASGIGRSSYNEQFF
TRBV7-9,TRBJ1-3,15,CASSFSQGAGNTIYF
TRBV7-3,TRBJ1-2,11,CASSFNYGYTF
TRBV6-2/TRBV6-3,TRBJ1-1,14,CASSYSLPNTEAFF
TRBV6-6,TRBJ2-7,15,CASSHILGGFFEQYF
TRBV6-5,TRBJ1-3,14,CASSLTGTGNTIYF
TRBV19,TRBJ2-7,13,CASKARVSYEQYF
TRBV5-4,TRBJ1-2,16,CASSPGTVYGVYGYTF
TRBV4-1,TRBJ2-7,16,CASSQGTGSALYEQYF